This T cell receptor (beta chain) was sequenced for a study of resident and recirculating memory T cells in vitiligo. Study information: Epidermis came from shave biopsies of lesional and nonlesional sites, plus PBMCs.

No change in lesions over the prior 6 months defined stable disease. V shed 7 bases, J shed 4 bases, and the junction held 8 bases outside the gene matches. Germline V gene data show CDR1 as SQVTM and CDR2 as ANQGSEA. The length of the CDR3 is 13 residues. Generated by immunoSEQ multiplex PCR, the TCRdb table keeps only in-frame clones and is missing some. The repertoire holds more than 65,000 clones, with more than 85% as singletons. V gene TRBV29-1 combines with J gene TRBJ2-3; 7 nucleotides match TRBD2. Sequencing input: blood. The sequence derives from a male donor with vitiligo. The CDR3 is CSAGLGSADTQYF. The CDR3 DNA follows: TGCAGCGCAGGACTAGGATCTGCAGATACGCAGTATTTT.